The present T cell receptor beta chain was sequenced within a study of cytomegalovirus exposure and HLA in healthy donors. Study-wide background: Falling in the Caucasian-associated ancestry cluster were 81% of approximately 410 genotyped donors.

It was with 60 Vbeta and 13 Jbeta primers that the PCR ran. Produced via immunoSEQ multiplex PCR; TCRdb's table is partial and in-frame only. This table has about 120,000 clones, about 78% appearing once. In regard to this clone: What it binds is unknown.

Study-level results: One later analysis reportedly identified an Asian-associated ancestry cluster that showed fewer N-insertions than the roughly 640-donor mean.

CDR1 is LNHNV, CDR2 YYDKDF, per germline (reference sequence). The CDR3 is 16 residues long. V lost 0 bases and J 0 bases, leaving 9 bases between the germline ends. The clonotype was recovered from a female donor in good health and CMV-seronegative. The rearrangement uses TRBV15 and TRBJ2-1; D possibly corresponds to TRBD2 (5 bases). Input material: PBMCs. The chain's CDR3 is CATSRDRGSSYNEQFF. DNA of the CDR3: TGTGCCACCAGCAGAGATCGGGGTAGCTCCTACAATGAGCAGTTCTTC.